Detailed here is one T cell receptor (beta chain). Its antigen is unknown. Base qualities were left out, and no much larger clone turns up one base away. The data belong to a study of shared clonotypes between healthy human individuals (TCRdb year 2020). Background for the entire study: The cohort comprised two women and a few men aged 18 to 49 years. To estimate repertoire size and how much clonotypes are shared between individuals, the study performed deep sequencing of blood TCR repertoires from about 5 healthy adults. For each donor, three plates each were used for CD4 naive and CD4 memory, two plates were used for CD8 naive, and one plate was used for CD8 memory. Per donor, leukapheresis produced somewhere between about 0.9 and 10 billion PBMCs. To increase sequencing depth and limit assay-specific biases, different laboratories used diverse techniques to prepare libraries and sequence TCR repertoires.

The study at large found these results: Naive subsets generally had larger estimated clonotype richness than memory subsets did. Compared with non-shared clonotypes, the clonotypes found in all four sorted-subset donors had higher generation probabilities. When a handful of donors were compared, the shared fraction of clonotypes was about 5% for naive CD4, roughly 3.3% for naive CD8, roughly 2.5% for memory CD4, and 0.4% for memory CD8. Pairwise subsampling led to the expectation that sequencing depth would affect the degree of clonotype sharing among donors. The genetic and exposure-history diversity represented was limited by the small number of donors. Sampling was restricted to blood, and TCR repertoires in tissues likely differ from the TCR repertoires found in blood. Incomplete sequencing was indicated by rarefaction of sorted-subset datasets, despite the large sequencing depth.

A distance of 10 bases separates the germline ends of V and J, which lose 0 bases and 0 bases respectively. The CDR3, from cysteine to phenylalanine, totals 15 residues. Only CDR3 DNA is held: 45 bases, read in frame from base 1. In the germline V gene (reference sequence), CDR1 corresponds to SGHNT and CDR2 to YYREEE. For the CD8 naive samples, CD45RO-negative cells were positively selected for CCR7, yielding a CD45RA+CCR7+ population from which TemRA cells were excluded. Donors were healthy HIV-negative adults with no recently reported acute infections or vaccinations. Only Caucasian adults living in Nashville, Tennessee, USA were represented among the donors. After blood collection by leukapheresis, PBMCs were isolated using Ficoll-Histopaque density gradient centrifugation and then cryopreserved in the vapor phase of liquid nitrogen. Analytical flow cytometry was used to check the purity and quantity of each magnetically sorted T cell population. Each sorted fraction had its genomic DNA isolated and then quantified by UV absorbance on a Nanodrop 2000c.

Using the deep immunoSEQ assay, multiplex PCR amplified TCR CDR3 regions from genomic DNA. For each cell subset, the extracted genomic DNA was distributed evenly across all wells of several immunoSEQ 96-well plates, and each plate served as one replicate. For sorted subsets, about 220 ng of genomic DNA, equivalent to 25,000 to 35,000 T cell genomes, went into each replicate PCR. The purified libraries were quantified using a Qubit 3.0 fluorometer, sized with a Bioanalyzer 2100, and then quantified again using the KAPA Library Quantification kit. Every immunoSEQ 96-well plate was sequenced on a separate single-read 150-cycle Illumina NextSeq 550 flow cell. Per the original workflow: Because only junctional sequences without quality scores were contained in the immunoSEQ output, filtering matching that applied to full-length reads could not be performed. Sequences were annotated with PyIR, a Python wrapper for IgBLAST v1.9, using IMGT germline references to assign V/J genes and CDR3. Reads with weak V/J assignments (E-value above 1e-6), missing CDR3, stop codons, out-of-frame junctions, or ambiguous translated residues were removed. A V3J clonotype was defined by an identical inferred V gene, J gene, and CDR3 amino acid sequence. Percentage overlap between repertoires was computed as shared unique clonotypes divided by the size of the smaller repertoire. Repertoire richness was assessed with RTK rarefaction, the Chao1 estimator, and Recon v2.1 estimates of unobserved clonotypes. OLGA was used to compute generation probabilities for all TCRbeta clonotypes that the gDNA method yielded from a few donors. TCRdb took over this immuneACCESS table, retaining in-frame rearrangements with V and J assigned. Such tables are incomplete; in checked studies, under half of the missing clones stem from an unresolved V gene, and the remainder is unexplained. The DNA was the basis for D and trimming; V, J and clone size are from that table. This sample gives more than 2 million clones in total; 90% to 95% of them show up just once. The ten top clones hold 1.5% to 2% of the sample.

The rearranged segments are TRBV5-4 and TRBJ2-7; perhaps TRBD1 is the D gene, with 5 bases matching. This sequence was found in a man aged 18-30 years in good health. Some clones in this sample may be carry-over from other donors' samples. The specimen sequenced was naive CD8+ T cells from PBMCs. The sample's cell subset or site, from its label and the paper: CD45RA+CCR7+. The CDR3 protein: CASSLEGESSYEQYF. The nucleotides are TGTGCCAGCAGCTTGGAAGGGGAATCCTCCTACGAGCAGTACTTC.